Listed here are 27 T cell receptor beta chains from one sample, sequenced in a study of shared clonotypes between healthy human individuals. Clones were sequenced by immunoSEQ multiplex PCR, and TCRdb holds only the in-frame ones, with some missing. The sample has about 330,000 clones, roughly 91% seen once. Sequenced material: memory CD8+ T cells sorted from blood. Subset denoted: CD45RO+ cells pooled with CCR7-negative TemRA cells. The receptors here all came from a man aged 18 to 30 in good health.

The chain links TRBV11-2 to TRBJ1-2; a weak D match, TRBD1 (5 bases). Trimming removed 5 bases at V and 3 bases at J, with 19 bases between. CDR3 length: 16 amino acids. CDR1 is SGHAT, CDR2 FQNNGV, per germline. CDR3 in DNA: TGTGCCAGCAGCCCTCAGGGTTGGCCCCCCCACTATGGCTACACCTTC. Residues: CASSPQGWPPHYGYTF.

This chain joins TRBV6-6 and TRBJ1-4; tentatively, D is TRBD1 (6 bases). Trimming removed 7 bases at V and 6 bases at J, with 15 bases between. Germline V lookup: CDR1 MNHNY, CDR2 SVGAGI (reference sequence). The CDR3 spans 14 residues. The CDR3 loop is CASIRPGTHEKLFF. Here the CDR3 DNA reads TGTGCCAGCATCCGACCCGGGACACATGAAAAACTGTTTTTT.

The sample holds a few counts of this clone. The genes are TRBV7-3 and TRBJ2-7; D might be TRBD1 (6 bases). V was cut by 5 bases and J by 5 bases, with 13 bases left in between. This CDR3 contains 13 residues. Germline assignment: CDR1 SGHTA and CDR2 FQGTGA. The CDR3 coding sequence is TGTGCCAGCAGCAGGGGGACCGGGAACGAGCAGTACTTC. It yields the protein CASSRGTGNEQYF.

This clone showed up just once. The chain uses TRBV9 and TRBJ1-2, with D unclear. Looked up from germline, CDR1 is SGDLS and CDR2 is YYNGEE. This CDR3 contains 16 residues. Trimming pared 0 bases from V and 6 bases from J, leaving 18 bases between. Here the CDR3 reads CASSVGAAISWDGYTF. DNA for the CDR3: TGTGCCAGCAGCGTAGGCGCAGCTATCTCTTGGGATGGCTACACCTTC.

This sequence joins TRBV28 and TRBJ1-2, with D unresolved. CDR1 is MDHEN, CDR2 SYDVKM, per germline. The V end was cut by 5 bases, the J end by 0 bases, with 13 bases between. The CDR3 sequence is 15 residues long. CDR3 DNA sequence: TGTGCCAGCAGTGGCCCGGACGGGTCTAACTATGGCTACACCTTC. As protein: CASSGPDGSNYGYTF.

The sample holds a few counts of this clone. This rearrangement joins TRBV6-1 to TRBJ2-7; D gene uncertain. Germline loops: CDR1 MNHNS, CDR2 SASEGT. This CDR3 contains 11 residues. Trimming took 4 bases from V and 2 from J, leaving 3 bases between them. For the CDR3, the DNA is TGTGCCAGCAGTGTACCCTACGAGCAGTACTTC. Residues: CASSVPYEQYF.

The V and J genes are TRBV6-5 and TRBJ1-5; the D gene is possibly TRBD1 (6 bases). Trimming cost V 4 bases and J 5 bases, with 12 bases left between them. Germline lookup yields CDR1 MNHEY and CDR2 SVGAGI. This CDR3 spans 14 amino acids. CDR3: CASSSTGLDQPQHF. CDR3 in DNA: TGTGCCAGCAGTTCGACAGGATTGGATCAGCCCCAGCATTTT.

J is TRBJ1-6 and V is TRBV4-1; D remains unclear. Germline V gene sequence: CDR1 MGHRA, CDR2 YSYEKL. The CDR3 is made up of 16 amino acids. V was cut by 0 bases and J by 0 bases, with 6 bases left in between. The CDR3, as DNA: TGCGCCAGCAGCCAAGATACGAGCTCCTATAATTCACCCCTCCACTTT. Its protein product is CASSQDTSSYNSPLHF.

The CDR3 loop reads CATSSGRGGVYEQYF. CDR3 in DNA: TGTGCCACCAGCAGTGGGAGAGGGGGAGTCTACGAGCAGTACTTC. J is TRBJ2-7 and V is TRBV15; tentative D call: TRBD1 (6 bases). Trimming shortened V by 3 bases and J by 3 bases, and 15 bases separated the two germline ends. Germline assignment: CDR1 LNHNV and CDR2 YYDKDF (reference sequence). This CDR3 contains 15 residues.

The chain joins TRBV6-6 to TRBJ2-5, with 7 positions matching TRBD2. The CDR3 is 16 residues long. Looked up from germline, CDR1 is MNHNY and CDR2 is SVGAGI (reference sequence). V was pared by 8 bases and J by 1 base, with 13 bases of the junction left unmatched. Here the CDR3 reads CASSPHWEGLQETQYF. For the CDR3, the DNA is TGTGCCAGCTCACCCCATTGGGAGGGCCTCCAAGAGACCCAGTACTTC.

In its sample, this clone was seen a few times. This rearrangement joins TRBV19 to TRBJ1-2; 7 nucleotides agree with TRBD1. This CDR3 is built from 15 residues. The trim removed 4 bases at V and 2 bases at J, leaving 7 bases unmatched. The germline CDR1 and CDR2 sequences are LNHDA and SQIVND (reference sequence). The CDR3 loop reads CASSKQGLLNYGYTF. The DNA of the CDR3 is TGTGCCAGTAGTAAACAGGGGCTACTAAACTATGGCTACACCTTC.

V and J are TRBV7-9 and TRBJ1-5; D possibly corresponds to TRBD1 (6 bases). V was trimmed by 5 bases and J by 7 bases, leaving 27 bases between them. CDR3 size: 18 residues. CDR1 is SEHNR, CDR2 FQNEAQ, per germline (reference sequence). CDR3 amino acids: CASSPTAGAGLLLQPQHF. The CDR3 nucleotides read TGTGCCAGCAGCCCCACTGCGGGGGCCGGTCTTCTACTGCAGCCCCAGCATTTT.

The chain combines TRBV25-1 with TRBJ1-4, with D possibly matching TRBD1 (5 bases). Trimming took off 4 bases at V and 3 bases at J, with 15 bases between the two ends. The V gene's germline CDR1 is MGHDK and CDR2 SYGVNS. The CDR3 loop spans 16 amino acids. CDR3 nucleotide sequence: TGTGCCAGCAGTGCCCTTCTACAGGAGGCTAATGAAAAACTGTTTTTT. The encoded protein is CASSALLQEANEKLFF.

The chain joins TRBV10-1 to TRBJ1-1, with D hard to call. Germline CDR1 WNHNN, CDR2 SYGVQD (reference sequence). The CDR3 is 13 residues long. V dropped 5 bases and J dropped 0 bases, with 7 bases sitting between them. Here the CDR3 reads CASSLGMNTEAFF. The CDR3 nucleotides read TGCGCCAGCAGTTTGGGAATGAACACTGAAGCTTTCTTT.

About this clone: Distinct nucleotide sequences in the sample also encode this CDR3. This rearrangement joins TRBV6-6 to TRBJ1-1; no clear D gene. Germline CDR1 is MNHNY and CDR2 is SVGAGI (reference sequence). CDR3 length: 14 residues. Trimming cost V 0 bases and J 1 base, with 6 bases left between them. The CDR3 nucleotides read TGTGCCAGCAGTTACTCAGAGGGGAACACTGAAGCTTTCTTT. It yields the protein CASSYSEGNTEAFF.

The rearrangement links TRBV29-1 to TRBJ2-7, with TRBD2 as a possible D gene (6 bases). Trimming stripped 2 bases from V and 4 bases from J, with 12 bases between. CDR1 is SQVTM and CDR2 is ANQGSEA in the germline V gene. This CDR3 spans 13 amino acids. Here the CDR3 DNA reads TGCAGCGTTGAAAGTGGGAGCGGGTACGAGCAGTACTTC. It translates to CSVESGSGYEQYF.

V and J are TRBV25-1 and TRBJ1-3, with D unresolved. This CDR3 spans 16 amino acids. The germline CDR1 and CDR2 sequences are MGHDK and SYGVNS. The germline V and J ends were trimmed by 1 base and 0 bases, with 10 bases remaining between them. The CDR3 coding sequence is TGTGCCAGCAGTGAATGGGAGGAGAGCTCTGGAAACACCATATATTTT. Translation gives CASSEWEESSGNTIYF.

The chain recombines TRBV2 with TRBJ2-7; D is undetermined. The CDR3 spans 12 residues. Germline V gives CDR1 SNHLY, CDR2 FYNNEI. V lost 7 bases and J 5 bases, leaving 12 bases between the germline ends. This CDR3 is CASMVSLHEQYF. DNA for the CDR3: TGTGCCAGCATGGTAAGCCTCCACGAGCAGTACTTC.

The chain combines TRBV7-9 with TRBJ1-3; D ambiguous. Germline lookup yields CDR1 SEHNR and CDR2 FQNEAQ (reference sequence). Trimming shortened V by 7 bases and J by 4 bases, and 17 bases separated the two germline ends. The CDR3 is made up of 15 amino acids. As DNA, the CDR3 is TGTGCCAGCACCCTAGATACGGCGGTCGGAAACACCATATATTTT. This codes for CASTLDTAVGNTIYF.

The rearrangement joins TRBV7-9 to TRBJ1-5; possibly TRBD1 for D (5 bases). The V gene's germline CDR1 is SEHNR and CDR2 FQNEAQ (reference sequence). The CDR3 has 13 residues. With 5 bases removed from V and 9 bases from J, the gap between germline ends came to 14 bases. The CDR3 DNA reads TGTGCCAGCAGCCCTAACGTGGGGGGGCCCCAGCATTTT. Translating it yields CASSPNVGGPQHF.

V usage is TRBV6-1 and J usage is TRBJ1-2, with D hard to call. Trimming stripped 0 bases from V and 5 bases from J, with 10 bases between. The CDR3 is made up of 14 amino acids. The germline gives CDR1 MNHNS, CDR2 SASEGT. The CDR3 loop is CASSEASTTYGYTF. The CDR3 bases are TGTGCCAGCAGTGAAGCGTCCACTACTTATGGCTACACCTTC.

This chain joins TRBV13 and TRBJ2-3; 7 nucleotides line up with TRBD2. The V gene end was trimmed by 3 bases and the J gene end by 5 bases; junction bases not matched to a gene: 2. The CDR3 sequence is 13 residues long. Germline V lookup: CDR1 PRHDT, CDR2 FYEKMQ (reference sequence). The CDR3 spells CASSFRGVDTQYF. In DNA, the CDR3 is TGTGCCAGCAGCTTTCGGGGGGTAGATACGCAGTATTTT.

This clone occurred a few times. DNA for the CDR3: TGTGCCAGCAGTGTAAATCCAGACAGCCCCTACGAGCAGTACTTC. Its translation: CASSVNPDSPYEQYF. The chain recombines TRBV2 with TRBJ2-7, with D tentatively TRBD1 (5 bases). The CDR3 runs to 15 residues. The V and J ends lost 4 bases and 2 bases respectively, with 15 bases between them. Germline CDR1 SNHLY, CDR2 FYNNEI.

Concerning this clone itself: A single base separates this from a much larger clone, so it may be a read error. The chain employs TRBV5-1 and TRBJ2-7; 7 nucleotides agree with TRBD1. There are 15 residues in the CDR3. Per the germline V gene, CDR1 is SGHRS and CDR2 is YFSETQ. The CDR3, as DNA: TGCGTCAGCAGCACCGACAGGGACCCCTCCTACGAGCAGTACTTC. It is translated as CVSSTDRDPSYEQYF.

The chain links TRBV4-3 to TRBJ1-1; tentatively, D is TRBD1 (5 bases). The CDR3 length is 13 residues. V was shortened by 9 bases and J by 7 bases, with 18 bases between the two germline ends. Germline CDR1 reads LGHNA; CDR2 reads YSLEER. In DNA, the CDR3 is TGCGCCAGAAAACGATTAAAGACAGTTGAAGCTTTCTTT. Its translation: CARKRLKTVEAFF.

The chain couples TRBV5-1 to TRBJ2-3, with unresolved D. The CDR3 runs to 13 residues. Per germline, CDR1 SGHRS and CDR2 YFSETQ. Trimming removed 4 bases at V and 3 bases at J, with 9 bases between. The CDR3 DNA follows: TGCGCCAGCAGCGGGGTGCGGACAGATACGCAGTATTTT. Protein product: CASSGVRTDTQYF.

This chain connects TRBV2 to TRBJ2-1, with TRBD2 identical over 10 bases. The CDR3 spans 15 residues. Germline-derived CDR1 and CDR2 are SNHLY and FYNNEI. Trimming took 5 bases from V and 2 from J; bases not matched to a gene: 3. The DNA of the CDR3 is TGTGCCAGCAGTCCGGGGACTAGCGCCTACAATGAGCAGTTCTTC. This encodes CASSPGTSAYNEQFF.